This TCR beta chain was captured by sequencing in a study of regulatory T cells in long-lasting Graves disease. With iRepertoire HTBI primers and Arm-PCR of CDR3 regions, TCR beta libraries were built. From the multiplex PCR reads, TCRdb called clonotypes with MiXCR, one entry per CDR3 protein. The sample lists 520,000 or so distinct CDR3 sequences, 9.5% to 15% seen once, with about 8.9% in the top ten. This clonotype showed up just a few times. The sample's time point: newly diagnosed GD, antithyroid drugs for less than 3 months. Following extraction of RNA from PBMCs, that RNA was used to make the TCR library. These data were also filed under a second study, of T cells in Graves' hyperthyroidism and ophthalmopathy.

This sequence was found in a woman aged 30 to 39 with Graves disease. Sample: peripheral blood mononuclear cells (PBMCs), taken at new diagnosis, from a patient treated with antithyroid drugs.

CDR3 coding DNA: TGTGCCAGCCTAGGACTAGCGGGAGATACGCAGTATTTT. It yields the protein CASLGLAGDTQYF. The chain has TRBV9 and TRBJ2-3, with 11 bases identical to TRBD2. CDR1 and CDR2 from the germline V gene are SGDLS and YYNGEE. V lost 7 bases and J lost 5; bases outside the gene matches: 3. The CDR3 length is 13 residues.